The clone carrying this TCR beta chain has just a few counts. The data were obtained in a study of cytomegalovirus exposure and HLA in healthy donors. The V end lost 1 base, the J end lost 0 bases, and 14 bases lay between the germline ends. CDR1 is SGHTA, CDR2 FQGNSA, per germline. The CDR3 totals 17 residues. In the PCR, 60 Vbeta and 13 Jbeta primers were used. Using immunoSEQ multiplex PCR, the repertoire was profiled, and TCRdb retains in-frame clones only, with some absent. The sample lists around 150,000 clones; approximately 9% were seen once. Input material: PBMCs. This sequence joins TRBV7-2 and TRBJ2-3; D remains ambiguous. This TCR was sampled from a male donor in good health and CMV-seronegative. CDR3 protein: CASSLGLGITSTDTQYF. In DNA, the CDR3 is TGTGCCAGCAGCTTAGGTCTCGGTATAACTAGCACAGATACGCAGTATTTT.